The text below deals with one T cell receptor beta chain. Its antigen is still unknown. This sample stems from a study of CXCR3-negative and CXCR3-positive naive CD8 T cells. Whole-study findings and limits: The study found that naive CXCR3-negative and CXCR3-positive cells shared TRBV-TRBJ usage, while memory cells differed. Higher TRB CDR3 hydrophobicity marked CXCR3-positive naive cells relative to CXCR3-negative naive cells.

UMI-labeled 5' RACE yielded the TRB cDNA libraries. TCRdb reworked the 5' RACE reads into one entry per CDR3 protein, no DNA. Its clone listing holds some 140,000 distinct CDR3 sequences. Sequenced material: naive CXCR3+ CD8+ T cells from blood. The subset: CD45RO-CCR7+CD27+CD95- naive CD8+ T cells expressing CXCR3 (TNR3+). This TCR was sampled from a human donor in good health. Some clones in this sample may be carry-over from other donors' samples.

The CDR3: CSVASGRAPYNEQFF. This rearrangement joins TRBV29-1 to TRBJ2-1; the TCRdb call, TRBD2, lacks DNA for checking. CDR1 SQVTM and CDR2 ANQGSEA come from the germline V gene. The CDR3 contains 15 residues.